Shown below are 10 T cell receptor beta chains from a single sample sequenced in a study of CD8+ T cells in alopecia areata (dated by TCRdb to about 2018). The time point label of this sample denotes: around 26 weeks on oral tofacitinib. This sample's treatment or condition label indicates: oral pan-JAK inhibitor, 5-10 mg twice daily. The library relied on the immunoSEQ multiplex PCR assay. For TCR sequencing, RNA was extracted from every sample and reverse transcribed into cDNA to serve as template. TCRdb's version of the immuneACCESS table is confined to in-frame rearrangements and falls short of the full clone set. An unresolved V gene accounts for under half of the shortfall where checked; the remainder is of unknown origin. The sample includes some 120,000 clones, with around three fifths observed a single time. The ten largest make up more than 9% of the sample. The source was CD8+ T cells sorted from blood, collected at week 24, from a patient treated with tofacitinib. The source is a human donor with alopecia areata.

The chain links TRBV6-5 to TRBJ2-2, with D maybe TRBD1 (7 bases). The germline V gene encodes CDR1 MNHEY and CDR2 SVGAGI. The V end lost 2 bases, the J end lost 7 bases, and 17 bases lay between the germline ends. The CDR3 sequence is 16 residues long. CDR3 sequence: CASSYGAAGGIGELFF. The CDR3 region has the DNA TGTGCCAGCAGTTACGGGGCCGCAGGGGGGATCGGGGAGCTGTTTTTT.

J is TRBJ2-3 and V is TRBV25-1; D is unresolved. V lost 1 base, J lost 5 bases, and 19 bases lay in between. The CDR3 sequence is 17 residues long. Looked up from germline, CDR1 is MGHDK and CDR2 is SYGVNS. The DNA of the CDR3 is TGTGCCAGCAGTGAATGGGTGGATCTGGGAAGGTTAGATACGCAGTATTTT. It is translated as CASSEWVDLGRLDTQYF.

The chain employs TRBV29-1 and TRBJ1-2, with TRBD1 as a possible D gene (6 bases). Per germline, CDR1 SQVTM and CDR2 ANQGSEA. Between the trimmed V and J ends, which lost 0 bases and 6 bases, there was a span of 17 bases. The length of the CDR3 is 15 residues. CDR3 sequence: CSVEDPGARLDGYTF. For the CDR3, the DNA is TGCAGCGTTGAAGATCCGGGGGCGCGGCTTGATGGCTACACCTTC.

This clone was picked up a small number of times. The CDR3 DNA reads as TGTGCCTGGACTCGACATGCTGATGGCTACACCTTC. This sequence encodes CAWTRHADGYTF. The chain recombines TRBV30 with TRBJ1-2, with D unresolved. Trimming cost V 4 bases and J 6 bases, with 12 bases left between them. The length of the CDR3 is 12 residues. CDR1 is GTSNPN, CDR2 SVGIG, per germline (reference sequence).

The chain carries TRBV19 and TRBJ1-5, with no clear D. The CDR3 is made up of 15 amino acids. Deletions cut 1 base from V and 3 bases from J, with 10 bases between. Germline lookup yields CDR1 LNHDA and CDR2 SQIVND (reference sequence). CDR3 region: CASSIALLTNQPQHF. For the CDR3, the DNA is TGTGCCAGTAGTATAGCCCTTCTGACCAATCAGCCCCAGCATTTT.

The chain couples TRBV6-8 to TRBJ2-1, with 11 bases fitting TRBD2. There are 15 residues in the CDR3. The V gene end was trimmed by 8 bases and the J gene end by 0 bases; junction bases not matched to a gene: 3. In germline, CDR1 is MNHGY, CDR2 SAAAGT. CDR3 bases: TGTGCCAGCCATACTAGCGGGGGCTCCTACAATGAGCAGTTCTTC. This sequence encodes CASHTSGGSYNEQFF.

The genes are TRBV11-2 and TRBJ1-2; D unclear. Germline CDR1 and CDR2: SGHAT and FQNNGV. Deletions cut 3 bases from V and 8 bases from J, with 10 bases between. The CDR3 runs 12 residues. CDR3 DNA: TGTGCCAGCAGCTTGGGGATGGCCGGCTACACCTTC. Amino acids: CASSLGMAGYTF.

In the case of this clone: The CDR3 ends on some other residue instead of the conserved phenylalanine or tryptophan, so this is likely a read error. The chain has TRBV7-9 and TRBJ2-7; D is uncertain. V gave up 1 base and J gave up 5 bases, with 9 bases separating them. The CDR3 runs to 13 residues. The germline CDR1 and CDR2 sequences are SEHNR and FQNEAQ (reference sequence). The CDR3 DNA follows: TGTGCCAGCAGCTTAGACTCGGCCGACGAGCAGTACTGC. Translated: CASSLDSADEQYC.

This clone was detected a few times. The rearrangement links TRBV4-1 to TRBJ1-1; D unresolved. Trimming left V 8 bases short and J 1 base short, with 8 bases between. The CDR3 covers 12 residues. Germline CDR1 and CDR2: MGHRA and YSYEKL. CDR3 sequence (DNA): TGCGCCAGCGGAGGACGGAACACTGAAGCTTTCTTT. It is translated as CASGGRNTEAFF.

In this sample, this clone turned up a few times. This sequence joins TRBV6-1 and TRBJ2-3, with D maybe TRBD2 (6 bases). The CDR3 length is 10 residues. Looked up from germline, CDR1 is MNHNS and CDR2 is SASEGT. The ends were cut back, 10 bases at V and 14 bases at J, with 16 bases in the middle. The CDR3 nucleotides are TGTGCCACTTTAGCGGCGACTGGGTATTTT. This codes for CATLAATGYF.